This T cell receptor (beta chain) was sequenced for a study of Ad26.COV2.S vaccination and SARS-CoV-2 variants. Study-wide background: The authors gave Ad26.COV2.S intramuscularly, either once or twice 56 days apart. General observations from the study: It was vaccine recipients, not placebo recipients, who had the higher spike-specific TCR breadth. Placebo and vaccine recipients had non-spike TCR breadth that was similar.

About this clone itself: Its antigen remains unknown.

Regarding treatment: 15 to 20 received Ad26.COV2.S at low or high dose, single or two shots; 5 received placebo; per-sample allocation not given. Sampling took place 63 days after the first vaccine or placebo injection. In Boston, an adult donor aged 18-55 years took part. The assay was immunoSEQ multiplex PCR, and TCRdb's table has in-frame clones only and misses some. The data contain some 240,000 clones, around 90% of them singletons. This specimen was peripheral blood, taken in a trial of Ad26.COV2.S vaccine versus placebo. The receptor comes from a person aged 18 to 59 who received the Ad26.COV2.S COVID-19 vaccine or a placebo.

CDR3 DNA sequence: TGTGCCAGCAGCTTGTGGCAGGGCACCGGGGAGCTGTTTTTT. This encodes CASSLWQGTGELFF. This chain connects TRBV7-3 to TRBJ2-2; a possible D gene is TRBD1 (5 bases). The CDR3 sequence is 14 residues long. V lost 3 bases, J lost 4 bases, and 9 bases lay in between. CDR1 and CDR2 from the germline V gene are SGHTA and FQGTGA.